This TCR beta chain originates from a study of early T cells in non-severe SARS-CoV-2 infection. Unique molecular identifiers tagged individual cDNA molecules. TCRdb fed the 5' RACE reads into MiXCR, producing one record per CDR3 protein. The data show 84,000 or so distinct CDR3 sequences, 14% to 15% seen once. V trimming: 5 bases; J trimming: 4 bases; junction bases outside the gene matches: 6. The CDR3 runs to 15 residues. Per germline, CDR1 MNHEY and CDR2 SVGEGT. The sequence was obtained from an adult who was a healthcare worker with PCR-confirmed SARS-CoV-2 infection or an uninfected control (not recorded which). The chain joins TRBV6-2 or TRBV6-3 to TRBJ2-5; 11 bases align to TRBD1. Sequencing was done on a sample of whole blood. The chain's CDR3 is CASSPRTGGRETQYF. CDR3 in DNA: TGTGCCAGCAGTCCCCGGACAGGGGGCAGAGAGACCCAGTACTTC.